A selection of T cell receptor beta chains follows, all from one sample in a study of blood T cells in healthy people across ages. Using its own MiXCR run on the 5' RACE reads, TCRdb lists one record per CDR3 protein. This sample has 850,000 to 1,100,000 distinct CDR3 sequences, with roughly two fifths found just once. Material for sequencing was blood. The receptors were sampled from a young man in good health. CDR3s include the opening cysteine and the closing phenylalanine or tryptophan. Each record gives: clone size, D gene, V gene, J gene, CDR3 protein, CDR3 DNA. D genes are given only for firm matches. The listing skips clone size in some rows; elsewhere it reads once, few, many or a size class.

NA	TRBD2	TRBV20-1	TRBJ2-1	CSADIAGGYNGQFF	TGCAGTGCTGACATAGCGGGGGGATACAATGGGCAGTTCTTC
NA	NA	TRBV25-1	TRBJ2-7	CASSEDSRPLRDEQYF	TGTGCCAGCAGTGAAGATTCGCGGCCCCTCCGGGACGAGCAGTACTTC
NA	TRBD2	TRBV4-1	TRBJ2-1	CASSQDRTVGLFNEQFF	TGCGCCAGCAGCCAAGATCGCACGGTGGGACTATTCAATGAGCAGTTCTTC
NA	NA	TRBV6-2/TRBV6-3	TRBJ2-5	CASSYSGTAIPRQETQYF	TGTGCCAGCAGTTACTCCGGGACGGCAATCCCCCGGCAAGAGACCCAGTACTTC
NA	NA	TRBV9	TRBJ2-7	CASGEDYEQYF	TGTGCCAGCGGTGAAGACTACGAGCAGTACTTC
many	NA	TRBV10-3	TRBJ2-3	CAISAEGSDTDTQYF	TGTGCCATCAGTGCGGAGGGGTCCGACACAGATACGCAGTATTTT
NA	NA	TRBV7-6	TRBJ2-3	CASSLKLSGTQYF	TGTGCCAGCAGCTTAAAACTGTCGGGTACGCAGTATTTT
NA	NA	TRBV7-2	TRBJ1-1	CASSFSVGNTEAFF	TGTGCCAGCAGCTTTAGTGTTGGGAACACTGAAGCTTTCTTT
NA	NA	TRBV27	TRBJ1-4	CASSRTWNEKLFF	TGTGCCAGCAGTAGGACTTGGAATGAAAAACTGTTTTTT
NA	NA	TRBV6-6	TRBJ1-6	CASSYSYWDSPLHF	TGTGCCAGCAGTTACTCATATTGGGATTCACCCCTCCACTTT
NA	TRBD1	TRBV6-6	TRBJ1-2	CATRQGMGYGYTF	TGTGCCACCCGACAGGGGATGGGCTATGGCTACACCTTC
NA	NA	TRBV20-1	TRBJ1-4	CSARDTVSTNEKLFF	TGCAGTGCTAGAGATACGGTATCAACTAATGAAAAACTGTTTTTT
NA	TRBD2	TRBV3-1	TRBJ2-1	CASSQFYVASGASYNEQFF	TGTGCCAGCAGCCAATTCTATGTCGCTAGCGGTGCCAGCTACAATGAGCAGTTCTTC
few	TRBD2	TRBV20-1	TRBJ2-1	CSAPEGLGLERQFF	TGCAGTGCGCCCGAGGGACTAGGTCTTGAGAGGCAGTTCTTC
NA	TRBD2	TRBV20-1	TRBJ2-3	CSAPRTSAATQYF	TGCAGTGCCCCCCGGACTAGTGCGGCTACGCAGTATTTT
NA	NA	TRBV6-2/TRBV6-3	TRBJ2-2	CASRGQSNTGELFF	TGTGCCAGCAGAGGACAGTCGAACACCGGGGAGCTGTTTTTT
NA	NA	TRBV28	TRBJ2-1	CASSTISPSSYNEQFF	TGTGCCAGCAGCACCATAAGCCCTAGCTCCTACAATGAGCAGTTCTTC
NA	NA	TRBV7-9	TRBJ1-1	CASSSGRGSTEAFF	TGTGCCAGCAGCTCGGGAAGAGGGAGCACTGAAGCTTTCTTT
many	NA	TRBV10-3	TRBJ1-1	CAIGVTGSAFF	TGTGCCATCGGAGTAACAGGTAGCGCTTTCTTT